Each of the 17 T cell receptor beta chains below was sequenced from the same sample in a study of OX40 agonist ivuxolimab in advanced cancers. Sequenced by immunoSEQ multiplex PCR; TCRdb stores in-frame clones only, minus some. The sample consists of some 75,000 clones, 65% to 90% of them appearing once. Sequences were derived from CD4+ or CD8+ T cells sorted from blood, sampled in a trial of the OX40 agonist ivuxolimab. Every receptor here comes from an adult with an advanced solid tumor such as melanoma, head and neck, liver or kidney cancer.

CDR3 DNA: TGTGCCAGCAGCTTCTCTAGCGGGAGACCGAGCACAGATACGCAGTATTTT. It yields the protein CASSFSSGRPSTDTQYF. The rearrangement joins TRBV7-9 to TRBJ2-3, with TRBD2 identical over 10 bases. CDR3 length: 17 residues. The ends lost 3 bases at V and 0 bases at J; junction bases unmatched: 6. Germline V lookup: CDR1 SEHNR, CDR2 FQNEAQ (reference sequence).

V usage is TRBV19 and J usage is TRBJ2-5, with 7 nucleotides matching TRBD2. V gave up 4 bases and J gave up 5 bases; unmatched junction bases: 13. Looked up from germline, CDR1 is LNHDA and CDR2 is SQIVND (reference sequence). The CDR3 is made up of 16 amino acids. Written as DNA, the CDR3 is TGTGCCAGTAGTACCCCCCGGTCCGGGGGAGGGGAGACCCAGTACTTC. This gives the protein CASSTPRSGGGETQYF.

This clone has only one observation. As DNA, the CDR3 is TGTGCCAGCAGCGTAACAGCCACCAATCAGCCCCAGCATTTT. Its translation is CASSVTATNQPQHF. The chain joins TRBV9 to TRBJ1-5; D unclear. The germline V gene encodes CDR1 SGDLS and CDR2 YYNGEE. CDR3 length: 14 amino acids. V lost 1 base to trimming and J lost 3 bases, with 8 bases between them. The entire variable domain, with the rest obtained from reference TRBV9 and TRBJ1-5, is as follows: DSGVTQTPKHLITATGQRVTLRCSPRSGDLSVYWYQQSLDQGLQFLIQYYNGEERAKGNILERFSAQQFPDLHSELNLSSLELGDSALYFCASSVTATNQPQHFGDGTRLSIL.

This clone was counted once. The chain has TRBV7-2 and TRBJ1-5; weak D call: TRBD1 (6 bases). CDR1 is SGHTA and CDR2 is FQGNSA in the germline V gene. This CDR3 spans 15 amino acids. Trimming stripped 5 bases from V and 8 bases from J, with 19 bases between. This chain's CDR3 is CASSQDVWGAEPQHF. CDR3 DNA: TGTGCCAGCAGCCAAGATGTTTGGGGGGCTGAGCCCCAGCATTTT.

This clone was counted between two and nine times. The chain has TRBV5-1 and TRBJ2-3; no clear D gene. V shed 0 bases and J shed 2 bases, with 7 bases lying between them. Germline V CDR1 and CDR2: SGHRS, YFSETQ. The CDR3 runs to 14 residues. This CDR3 is CASSLGFITDTQYF. The CDR3 DNA reads TGCGCCAGCAGCTTGGGGTTTATCACAGATACGCAGTATTTT.

The V call is TRBV5-1, the J call TRBJ1-1, with D uncertain. Between the trimmed V and J ends, which lost 0 bases and 1 base, there was a span of 7 bases. The CDR3 covers 14 residues. In germline, CDR1 is SGHRS, CDR2 YFSETQ. The CDR3, as DNA: TGCGCCAGCAGCTTGGAGGTGGGGAACACTGAAGCTTTCTTT. It translates to CASSLEVGNTEAFF.

The table lists this clone with a count of one. The V and J genes are TRBV4-1 and TRBJ2-1; 10 nucleotides line up with TRBD1. CDR1 and CDR2 from the germline V gene are MGHRA and YSYEKL. V trimming: 0 bases; J trimming: 4 bases; junction bases outside the gene matches: 3. This CDR3 is 16 amino acids long. The CDR3 reads CASSQEGTGEYNEQFF. The CDR3 DNA is TGCGCCAGCAGCCAAGAAGGGACAGGGGAATACAATGAGCAGTTCTTC.

V and J are TRBV6-5 and TRBJ1-5; D remains ambiguous. This CDR3 region has 15 residues. The V end was cut by 0 bases, the J end by 1 base, with 7 bases between. Germline values: CDR1 MNHEY, CDR2 SVGAGI. Written as DNA, the CDR3 is TGTGCCAGCAGTTACTCAATCGACAGCAATCAGCCCCAGCATTTT. Translation: CASSYSIDSNQPQHF.

V usage is TRBV9 and J usage is TRBJ2-3; D perhaps matches TRBD1 (5 bases). The CDR3 covers 17 residues. Trimming cost V 2 bases and J 2 bases, with 18 bases left between them. The germline CDR1 and CDR2 sequences are SGDLS and YYNGEE. CDR3 bases: TGTGCCAGCAGCGTCTACACGACAGCTAACCCCACAGATACGCAGTATTTT. Amino acid sequence: CASSVYTTANPTDTQYF.

The rearrangement uses TRBV5-1 and TRBJ2-5, with 10 bases matching TRBD1. Losses at the gene ends were 4 bases for V and 0 bases for J; bases not matched to a gene: 3. Germline V gene lookup returns CDR1 SGHRS and CDR2 YFSETQ. The CDR3 spans 15 residues. CDR3 bases: TGCGCCAGCAGCGCGGGACAGGGGTACCAAGAGACCCAGTACTTC. Its protein product is CASSAGQGYQETQYF.

This clone has at least ten counts. V is TRBV5-4 and J is TRBJ2-2, with D tentatively TRBD2 (6 bases). The ends were cut back, 5 bases at V and 3 bases at J, with 17 bases in the middle. CDR1 is SGHNT, CDR2 YYREEE, per germline (reference sequence). The CDR3 is 16 amino acids. Written as DNA, the CDR3 is TGTGCCAGCAGGTCCCGGGACTTGGGGTACACCGGGGAGCTGTTTTTT. Its protein is CASRSRDLGYTGELFF.

This clone was seen just once. The J gene is TRBJ2-7, the V gene TRBV19, with 8 positions matching TRBD1. Unmatched junction bases numbered 10, after V lost 6 bases and J lost 3 bases. There are 15 residues in the CDR3. Germline-derived CDR1 and CDR2 are LNHDA and SQIVND (reference sequence). DNA of the CDR3: TGTGCCAGTAGCCGGGGGACAGGACCCAGCTACGAGCAGTACTTC. This translates into CASSRGTGPSYEQYF.

The chain employs TRBV6-4 and TRBJ1-1; D unresolved. CDR1 is MRHNA and CDR2 is SNTAGT in the germline V gene. The CDR3 length is 15 residues. V shed 5 bases and J shed 0 bases, with 13 bases lying between them. The CDR3 DNA reads TGTGCCAGCAGTCGAGACACGTTTATGAACACTGAAGCTTTCTTT. It translates to CASSRDTFMNTEAFF.

V and J are TRBV7-9 and TRBJ2-5; D is ambiguous. This CDR3 comprises 12 residues. Germline V gene data show CDR1 as SEHNR and CDR2 as FQNEAQ (reference sequence). V was pared by 4 bases and J by 1 base, with 4 bases between. The CDR3 region has the DNA TGTGCCAGCAGCTCCTTCCAAGAGACCCAGTACTTC. Its protein is CASSSFQETQYF.

V gene TRBV13 combines with J gene TRBJ2-1; 11 bases align to TRBD2. Germline V gives CDR1 PRHDT, CDR2 FYEKMQ (reference sequence). The CDR3 loop spans 18 amino acids. V gave up 1 base and J gave up 4 bases; unmatched junction bases: 9. The CDR3 loop reads CASSLVSQRTSGYNEQFF. CDR3 nucleotide sequence: TGTGCCAGCAGCTTAGTATCCCAGAGGACTAGCGGGTACAATGAGCAGTTCTTC.

The V call is TRBV11-3, the J call TRBJ2-5; 12 bases map to TRBD2. This CDR3 has 16 amino acids. Germline trimming cut 5 bases from V and 5 bases from J; bases unmatched to any gene: 9. Germline V gene data show CDR1 as SGHNT and CDR2 as YENEEA. The CDR3 loop reads CASSHRTSGKVETQYF. In DNA, the CDR3 is TGTGCCAGCAGCCATCGGACTAGCGGGAAGGTTGAGACCCAGTACTTC.

This rearrangement joins TRBV4-2 to TRBJ1-5; 8 positions agree with TRBD1. Per the germline V gene, CDR1 is LGHNA and CDR2 is YNFKEQ. V dropped 2 bases and J dropped 6; count of bases not matched to a gene: 15. The CDR3 has 18 amino acids. The CDR3 coding sequence is TGTGCCAGCAGCCAATGGCACCGGAATACAGGGGGTGTTCAGCCCCAGCATTTT. This encodes CASSQWHRNTGGVQPQHF.